This T cell receptor beta chain came from a study of T cells in narcolepsy. Study overall: Patients with NT1 or NT2 and healthy control donors were enrolled. Whole-study results and caveats: Blood of same and different patients, but not healthy controls, reportedly held recurring autoreactive clonotypes. Comparing one patient's CSF and blood CD4+ clonotypes highlighted HCRT- and TRIB2-specific autoreactive clonotypes.

Generated by immunoSEQ multiplex PCR, the TCRdb table keeps only in-frame clones and is missing some. Among under 35,000 clones, approximately 84% were seen once, and the ten largest hold 0.85% to 1.2%. The CDR3 runs 16 residues. V lost 4 bases and J lost 1; bases outside the gene matches: 5. The germline CDR1 and CDR2 sequences are LNHDA and SQIVND (reference sequence). About this clone itself: What it binds is not known.

The chain employs TRBV19 and TRBJ2-4; 9 bases map to TRBD1. The receptor's source is a human donor in good health. The sequencing sample was made of memory (CD45RA-) CD4+ T cells from blood. The CDR3 sequence: CASSTNRGLAKNIQYF. Written as DNA, the CDR3 is TGTGCCAGTAGTACAAACAGGGGGCTCGCCAAAAACATTCAGTACTTC.